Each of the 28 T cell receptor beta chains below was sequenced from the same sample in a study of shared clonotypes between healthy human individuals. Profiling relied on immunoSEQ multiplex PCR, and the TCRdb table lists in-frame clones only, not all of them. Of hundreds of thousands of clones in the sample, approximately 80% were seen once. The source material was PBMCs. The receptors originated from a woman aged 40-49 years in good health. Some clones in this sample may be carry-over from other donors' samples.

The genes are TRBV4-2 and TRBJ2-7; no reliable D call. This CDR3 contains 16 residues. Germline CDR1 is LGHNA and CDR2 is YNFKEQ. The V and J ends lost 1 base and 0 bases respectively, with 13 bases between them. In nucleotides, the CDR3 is TGTGCCAGCAGCCAAGGGGCCCAAGAACTCTCCTACGAGCAGTACTTC. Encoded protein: CASSQGAQELSYEQYF.

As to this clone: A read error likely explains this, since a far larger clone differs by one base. The CDR3 loop is CASGIGSGGPYEQYF. In DNA form, the CDR3 reads TGTGCCAGTGGTATTGGGTCGGGAGGCCCCTACGAGCAGTACTTC. The genes are TRBV19 and TRBJ2-5; TRBD2 matches at 7 bases. TRBJ2-7 explains the end of the DNA better; the J call may be wrong. Germline loops: CDR1 LNHDA, CDR2 SQIVND (reference sequence). The CDR3 totals 15 residues.

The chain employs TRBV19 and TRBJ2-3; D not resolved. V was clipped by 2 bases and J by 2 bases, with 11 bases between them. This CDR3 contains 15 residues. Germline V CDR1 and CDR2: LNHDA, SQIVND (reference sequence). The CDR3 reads CASSIRLPPTDTQYF. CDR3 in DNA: TGTGCCAGTAGTATAAGGTTACCCCCCACAGATACGCAGTATTTT.

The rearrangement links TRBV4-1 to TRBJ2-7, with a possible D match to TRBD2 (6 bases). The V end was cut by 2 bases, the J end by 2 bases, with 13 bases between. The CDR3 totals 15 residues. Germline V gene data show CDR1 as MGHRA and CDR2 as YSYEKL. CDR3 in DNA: TGCGCCAGCAGCCAACCGGGACTGGCCCCCTACGAGCAGTACTTC. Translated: CASSQPGLAPYEQYF.

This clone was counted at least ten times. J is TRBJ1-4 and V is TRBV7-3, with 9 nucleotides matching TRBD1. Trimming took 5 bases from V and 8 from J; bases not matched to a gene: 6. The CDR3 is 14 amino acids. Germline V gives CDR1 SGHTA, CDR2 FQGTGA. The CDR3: CASSPRTGEEKLFF. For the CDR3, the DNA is TGTGCCAGCAGCCCCCGGACAGGGGAGGAAAAACTGTTTTTT.

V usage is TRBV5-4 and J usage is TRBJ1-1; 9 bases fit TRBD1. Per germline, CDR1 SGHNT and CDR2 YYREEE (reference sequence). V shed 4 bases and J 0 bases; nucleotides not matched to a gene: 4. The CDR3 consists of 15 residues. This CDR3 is CASSGRTGVNTEAFF. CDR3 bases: TGTGCCAGCAGCGGGAGGACAGGGGTGAACACTGAAGCTTTCTTT.

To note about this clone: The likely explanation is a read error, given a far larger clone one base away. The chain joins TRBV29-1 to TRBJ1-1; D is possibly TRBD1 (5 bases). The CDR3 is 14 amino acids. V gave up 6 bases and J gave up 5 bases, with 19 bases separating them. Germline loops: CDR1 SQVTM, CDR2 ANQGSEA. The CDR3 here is CSVALGAAGTEAFF. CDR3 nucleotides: TGCAGCGTAGCACTCGGGGCGGCGGGTACTGAAGCTTTCTTT.

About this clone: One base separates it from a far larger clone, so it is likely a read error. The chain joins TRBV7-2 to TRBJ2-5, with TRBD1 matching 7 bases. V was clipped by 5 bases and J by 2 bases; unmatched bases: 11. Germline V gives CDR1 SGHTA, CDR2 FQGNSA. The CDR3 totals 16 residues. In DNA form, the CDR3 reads TGTACCAGCAGCACCACAGGGGTGGGGCCTCAAGAGACCCAGTACTTC. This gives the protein CTSSTTGVGPQETQYF. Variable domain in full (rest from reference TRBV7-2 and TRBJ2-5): GAGVSQSPSNKVTEKGKDVELRCDPISGHTALYWYRQSLGQGLEFLIYFQGNSAPDKSGLPSDRFSAERTGGSVSTLTIQRTQQEDSAVYLCTSSTTGVGPQETQYFGPGTRLLVL.

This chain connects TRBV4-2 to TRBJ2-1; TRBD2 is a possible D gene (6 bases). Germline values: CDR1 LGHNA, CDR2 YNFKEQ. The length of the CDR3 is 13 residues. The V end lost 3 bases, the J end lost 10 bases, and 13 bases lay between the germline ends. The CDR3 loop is CASSQETSWEQFF. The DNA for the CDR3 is TGTGCCAGCAGCCAGGAGACTAGTTGGGAGCAGTTCTTC.

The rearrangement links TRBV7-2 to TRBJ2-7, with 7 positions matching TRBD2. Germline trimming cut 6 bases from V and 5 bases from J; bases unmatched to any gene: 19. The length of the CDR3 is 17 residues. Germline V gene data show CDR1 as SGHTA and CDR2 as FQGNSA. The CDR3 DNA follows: TGTGCCAGCAGTTCCCGGACCTTTCGGGACTACCTCGACGAGCAGTACTTC. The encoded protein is CASSSRTFRDYLDEQYF.

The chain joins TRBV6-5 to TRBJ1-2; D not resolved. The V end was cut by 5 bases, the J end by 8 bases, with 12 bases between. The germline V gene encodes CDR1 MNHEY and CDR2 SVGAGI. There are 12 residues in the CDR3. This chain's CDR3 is CASSDNRRGYTF. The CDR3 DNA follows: TGTGCCAGCAGTGACAACCGAAGAGGCTACACCTTC.

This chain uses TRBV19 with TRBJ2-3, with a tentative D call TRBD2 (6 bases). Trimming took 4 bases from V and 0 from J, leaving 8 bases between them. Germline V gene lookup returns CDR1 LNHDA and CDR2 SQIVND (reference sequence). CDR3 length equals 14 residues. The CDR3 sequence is CASSKGGSTDTQYF. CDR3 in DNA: TGTGCCAGTAGTAAAGGAGGGAGCACAGATACGCAGTATTTT. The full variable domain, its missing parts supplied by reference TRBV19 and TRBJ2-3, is DGGITQSPKYLFRKEGQNVTLSCEQNLNHDAMYWYRQDPGQGLRLIYYSQIVNDFQKGDIAEGYSVSREKKESFPLTVTSAQKNPTAFYLCASSKGGSTDTQYFGPGTRLTVL.

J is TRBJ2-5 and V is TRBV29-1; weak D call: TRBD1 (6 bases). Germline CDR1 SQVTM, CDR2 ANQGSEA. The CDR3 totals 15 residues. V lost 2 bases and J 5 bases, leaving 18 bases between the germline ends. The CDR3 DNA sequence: TGCAGCGTTGAAAAACAGGGTTTAAGGATTGAGACCCAGTACTTC. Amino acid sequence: CSVEKQGLRIETQYF. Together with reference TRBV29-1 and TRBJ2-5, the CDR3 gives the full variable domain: SAVISQKPSRDICQRGTSLTIQCQVDSQVTMMFWYRQQPGQSLTLIATANQGSEATYESGFVIDKFPISRPNLTFSTLTVSNMSPEDSSIYLCSVEKQGLRIETQYFGPGTRLLVL.

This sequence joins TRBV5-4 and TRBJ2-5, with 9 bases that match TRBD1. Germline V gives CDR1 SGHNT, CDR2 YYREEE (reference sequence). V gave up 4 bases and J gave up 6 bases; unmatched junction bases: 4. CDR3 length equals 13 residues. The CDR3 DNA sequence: TGTGCCAGCAGCGACAGGGGGGTAAAGACCCAGTACTTC. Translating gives CASSDRGVKTQYF.

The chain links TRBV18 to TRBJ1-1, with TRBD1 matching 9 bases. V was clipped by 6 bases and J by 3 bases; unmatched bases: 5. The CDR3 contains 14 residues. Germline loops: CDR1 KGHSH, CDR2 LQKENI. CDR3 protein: CASSRGQGHTEAFF. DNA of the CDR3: TGTGCCAGCTCCCGGGGACAGGGTCACACTGAAGCTTTCTTT.

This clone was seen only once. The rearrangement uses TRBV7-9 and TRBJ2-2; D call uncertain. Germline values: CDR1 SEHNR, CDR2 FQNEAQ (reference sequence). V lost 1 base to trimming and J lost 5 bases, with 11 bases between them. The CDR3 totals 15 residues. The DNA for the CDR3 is TGTGCCAGCAGCTTAGTTGGATTTGAAACCGGGGAGCTGTTTTTT. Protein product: CASSLVGFETGELFF.

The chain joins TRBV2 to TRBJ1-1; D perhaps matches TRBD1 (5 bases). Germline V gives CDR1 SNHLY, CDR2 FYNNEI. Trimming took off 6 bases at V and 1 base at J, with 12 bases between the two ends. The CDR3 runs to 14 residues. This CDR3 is CASSSWGGNTEAFF. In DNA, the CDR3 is TGTGCCAGCAGCTCCTGGGGGGGGAACACTGAAGCTTTCTTT.

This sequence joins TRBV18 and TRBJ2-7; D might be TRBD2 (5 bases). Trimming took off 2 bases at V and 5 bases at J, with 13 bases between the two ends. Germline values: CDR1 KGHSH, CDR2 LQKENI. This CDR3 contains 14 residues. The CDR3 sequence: CASSPVSGNDEQYF. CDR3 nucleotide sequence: TGTGCCAGCTCACCAGTCTCCGGGAACGACGAGCAGTACTTC.

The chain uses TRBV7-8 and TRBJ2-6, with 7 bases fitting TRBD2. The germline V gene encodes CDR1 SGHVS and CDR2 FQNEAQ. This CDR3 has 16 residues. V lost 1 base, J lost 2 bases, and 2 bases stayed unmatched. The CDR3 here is CASSLGAGAGANVLTF. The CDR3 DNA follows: TGTGCCAGCAGCTTAGGCGCGGGGGCTGGGGCCAACGTCCTGACTTTC.

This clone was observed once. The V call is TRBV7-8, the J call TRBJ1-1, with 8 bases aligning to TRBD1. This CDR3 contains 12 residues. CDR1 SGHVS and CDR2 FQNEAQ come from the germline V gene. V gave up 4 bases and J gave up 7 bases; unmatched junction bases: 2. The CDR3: CASSWDRIEAFF. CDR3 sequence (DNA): TGTGCCAGCAGCTGGGACAGGATTGAAGCTTTCTTT. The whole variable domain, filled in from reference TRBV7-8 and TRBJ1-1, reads GAGVSQSPRYKVAKRGQDVALRCDPISGHVSLFWYQQALGQGPEFLTYFQNEAQLDKSGLPSDRFFAERPEGSVSTLKIQRTQQEDSAVYLCASSWDRIEAFFGQGTRLTVV.

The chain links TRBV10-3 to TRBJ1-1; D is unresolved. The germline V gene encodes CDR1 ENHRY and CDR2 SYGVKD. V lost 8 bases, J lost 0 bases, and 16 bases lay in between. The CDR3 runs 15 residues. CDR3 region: CAIPAVKRMNTEAFF. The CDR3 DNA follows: TGTGCCATCCCGGCGGTAAAGAGGATGAACACTGAAGCTTTCTTT.

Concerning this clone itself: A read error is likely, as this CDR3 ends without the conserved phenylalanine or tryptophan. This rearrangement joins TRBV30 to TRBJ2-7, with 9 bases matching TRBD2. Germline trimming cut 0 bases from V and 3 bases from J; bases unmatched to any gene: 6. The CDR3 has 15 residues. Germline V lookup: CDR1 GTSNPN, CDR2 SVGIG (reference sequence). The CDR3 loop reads CAWSVRRGGFYEQYL. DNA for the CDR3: TGTGCCTGGAGTGTACGGCGGGGGGGCTTCTACGAGCAGTACCTC.

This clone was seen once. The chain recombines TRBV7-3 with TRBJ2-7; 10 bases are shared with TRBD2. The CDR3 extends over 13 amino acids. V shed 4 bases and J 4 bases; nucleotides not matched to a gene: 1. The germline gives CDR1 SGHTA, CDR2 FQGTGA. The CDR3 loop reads CASSWTSGYEQYF. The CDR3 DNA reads TGTGCCAGCAGCTGGACTAGCGGATACGAGCAGTACTTC.

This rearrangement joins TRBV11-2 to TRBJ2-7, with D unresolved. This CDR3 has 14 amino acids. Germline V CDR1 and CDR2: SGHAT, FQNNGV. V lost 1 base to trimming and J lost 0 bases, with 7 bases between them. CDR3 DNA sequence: TGTGCCAGCAGCTTAGCTCACAGCTCCTACGAGCAGTACTTC. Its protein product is CASSLAHSSYEQYF.

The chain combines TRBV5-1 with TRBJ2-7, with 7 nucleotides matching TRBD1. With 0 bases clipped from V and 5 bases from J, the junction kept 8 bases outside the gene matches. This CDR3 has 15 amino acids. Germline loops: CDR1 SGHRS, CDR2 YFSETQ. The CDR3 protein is CASSLVEGALNEQYF. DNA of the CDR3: TGCGCCAGCAGCTTGGTCGAGGGGGCACTGAACGAGCAGTACTTC. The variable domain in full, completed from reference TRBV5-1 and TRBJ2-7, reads KAGVTQTPRYLIKTRGQQVTLSCSPISGHRSVSWYQQTPGQGLQFLFEYFSETQRNKGNFPGRFSGRQFSNSRSEMNVSTLELGDSALYLCASSLVEGALNEQYFGPGTRLTVT.

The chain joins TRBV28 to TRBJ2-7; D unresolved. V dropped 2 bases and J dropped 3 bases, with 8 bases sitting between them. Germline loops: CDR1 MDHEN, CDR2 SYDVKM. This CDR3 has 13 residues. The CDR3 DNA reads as TGTGCCAGCAGTTTAAACCACGTCTACGAGCAGTACTTC. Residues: CASSLNHVYEQYF.

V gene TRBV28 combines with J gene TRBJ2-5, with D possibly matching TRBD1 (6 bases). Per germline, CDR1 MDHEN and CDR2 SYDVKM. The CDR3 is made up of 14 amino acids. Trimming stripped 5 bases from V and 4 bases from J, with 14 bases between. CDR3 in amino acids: CASSPQGLAETQYF. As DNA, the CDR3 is TGTGCCAGCAGTCCTCAGGGGTTGGCAGAGACCCAGTACTTC.

The CDR3 bases are TGTGCCAGCAGCTCATGGACTAGCGGCCGCGGGGATGAGCAGTTCTTC. This encodes CASSSWTSGRGDEQFF. This rearrangement joins TRBV7-8 to TRBJ2-1; 10 positions match TRBD2. In germline, CDR1 is SGHVS, CDR2 FQNEAQ. The CDR3 spans 16 residues. Trimming at V came to 4 bases and at J to 8 bases, leaving 11 bases not matched to a gene.